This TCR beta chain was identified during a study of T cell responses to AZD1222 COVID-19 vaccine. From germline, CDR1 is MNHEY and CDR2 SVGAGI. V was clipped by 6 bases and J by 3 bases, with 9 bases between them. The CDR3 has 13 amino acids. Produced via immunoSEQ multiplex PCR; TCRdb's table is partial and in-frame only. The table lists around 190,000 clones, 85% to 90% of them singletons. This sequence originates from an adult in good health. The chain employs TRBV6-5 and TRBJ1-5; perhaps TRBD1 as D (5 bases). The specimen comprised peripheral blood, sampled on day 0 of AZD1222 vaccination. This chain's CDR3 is CASRQVNNQPQHF. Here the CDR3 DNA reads TGTGCCAGCAGACAGGTAAACAATCAGCCCCAGCATTTT.